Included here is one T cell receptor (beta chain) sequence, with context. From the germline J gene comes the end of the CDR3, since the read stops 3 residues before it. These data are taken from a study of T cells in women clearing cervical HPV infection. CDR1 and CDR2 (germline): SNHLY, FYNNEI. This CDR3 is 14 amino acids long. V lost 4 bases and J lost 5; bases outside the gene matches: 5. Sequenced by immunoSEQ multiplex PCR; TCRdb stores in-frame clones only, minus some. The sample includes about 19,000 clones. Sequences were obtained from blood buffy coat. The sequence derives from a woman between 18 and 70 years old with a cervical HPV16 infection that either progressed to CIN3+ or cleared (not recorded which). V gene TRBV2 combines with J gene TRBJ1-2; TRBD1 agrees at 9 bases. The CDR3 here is CASSVGTGNYGYTF. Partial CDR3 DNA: TGTGCCAGCAGTGTTGGGACAGGGAATTATGGC.